This TCR beta chain was captured in a study of blood T cell repertoires in COVID-19. Study-wide background: Sample material is recorded as cDNA or gDNA derived from T cells, B-cell-depleted T cells, or PBMCs.

In Cohort 3, a recovered donor had either two negative PCRs, clearance, or symptom resolution. Original processing notes: Nucleated cell counts were estimated from reference gene primer amplification. This table comes from immunoSEQ multiplex PCR, and its TCRdb copy is limited to in-frame clones, with some not included. The V and J calls and clone size are taken from that table; D and trimming were inferred from the DNA. The sample records about 220,000 clones, less than 90% being singletons. The germline gives CDR1 SQVTM, CDR2 ANQGSEA. J was trimmed by 0 bases and V by 7 bases; bases with no gene match: 4. The CDR3 sequence is 14 residues long. A few counts support this clone.

Material for sequencing was PBMCs or T cells enriched from blood (not recorded which). This TCR derives from a middle-aged woman who had recovered from COVID-19. The genes are TRBV29-1 and TRBJ2-3; 10 bases line up with TRBD2. The CDR3 loop is CSGKTSGSTDTQYF. In DNA, the CDR3 is TGCAGCGGCAAGACTAGCGGGAGCACAGATACGCAGTATTTT.